Following are 7 T cell receptor beta chains from one sample sequenced in a study of beta chain features in type 1 diabetes. General study points: Across all four CD4+ subsets, people with type 1 diabetes showed modestly shorter TCRB CDR3s.

These TCRs are of unknown antigen specificity. The whole isolated RNA underwent reverse transcription, so sequencing captured expressed TCRB transcripts. Measured with immunoSEQ multiplex PCR; TCRdb has only the in-frame clones, and not every one. The repertoire holds hundreds of thousands of clones, with 13% as singletons. The sequenced sample was naive CD4+ T cells from blood. Source of these receptors: a man aged 18 to 29 with type 1 diabetes.

A few counts support this clone. The chain combines TRBV27 with TRBJ1-1; perhaps TRBD1 as D (6 bases). The CDR3 has 12 amino acids. The germline gives CDR1 MNHEY, CDR2 SMNVEV (reference sequence). V lost 7 bases to trimming and J lost 11 bases, with 17 bases between them. As DNA, the CDR3 is TGTGCCAGCAAAAATGGACAGTTTAGGGCTTTCTTT. This gives the protein CASKNGQFRAFF.

This clone was seen a handful of times. The chain couples TRBV6-1 to TRBJ2-1; 9 bases are shared with TRBD2. With 11 bases clipped from V and 4 bases from J, the junction kept 6 bases outside the gene matches. This CDR3 contains 13 residues. Germline V CDR1 and CDR2: MNHNS, SASEGT. The CDR3 DNA sequence: TGTGCCGGGCGGCGGGGGGGATACAATGAGCAGTTCTTC. This translates into CAGRRGGYNEQFF.

The chain has TRBV28 and TRBJ2-5, with D possibly being TRBD1 or TRBD2 (6 bases each). In germline, CDR1 is MDHEN, CDR2 SYDVKM. The CDR3 totals 15 residues. V was trimmed by 3 bases and J by 1 base, leaving 12 bases between them. CDR3 protein: CASSFGGRLQETQYF. The CDR3 DNA sequence: TGTGCCAGCAGTTTCGGGGGCCGCCTCCAAGAGACCCAGTACTTC.

This clone was picked up a small number of times. The chain employs TRBV6-5 and TRBJ1-4; D is possibly TRBD1 (6 bases). This CDR3 comprises 15 residues. Trimming shortened V by 2 bases and J by 8 bases, and 15 bases separated the two germline ends. CDR1 is MNHEY, CDR2 SVGAGI, per germline. The CDR3 here is CASSYQQGLGEKLFF. The CDR3 nucleotides read TGTGCCAGCAGTTACCAACAGGGATTAGGAGAAAAACTGTTTTTT.

Many counts were recorded for this clone. The V call is TRBV10-3, the J call TRBJ2-7; 10 bases line up with TRBD1. Germline CDR1 reads ENHRY; CDR2 reads SYGVKD. The CDR3 consists of 14 residues. J lost 2 bases, V lost 4 bases, and 2 bases had no gene match. CDR3 residues: CAISGGQGTYEQYF. As DNA, the CDR3 is TGTGCCATCAGTGGGGGACAGGGGACCTACGAGCAGTACTTC.

This clone was counted a few times. The chain is built from TRBV6-5 and TRBJ1-2, with 9 bases that match TRBD1. The CDR3 contains 16 residues. Germline CDR1 MNHEY, CDR2 SVGAGI. Trimming cost V 2 bases and J 2 bases; bases outside gene matches: 6. Written as DNA, the CDR3 is TGTGCCAGCAGTTACCTCGATGGGACAGGGAACTATGGCTACACCTTC. Its protein product is CASSYLDGTGNYGYTF.

This clone was seen more than once but under ten times. This chain uses TRBV28 with TRBJ2-6; D is possibly TRBD1 (6 bases). Germline CDR1 reads MDHEN; CDR2 reads SYDVKM. V dropped 6 bases and J dropped 4 bases, with 19 bases sitting between them. CDR3 length: 17 amino acids. This CDR3 reads CASSPQGRSGGANVLTF. DNA of the CDR3: TGTGCCAGCAGCCCACAGGGCCGCTCGGGGGGGGCCAACGTCCTGACTTTC.